The next 29 T cell receptor beta chains were all read from a single sample in a study of T-cell reconstitution after alpha-beta-depleted transplantation in children. For TCRbeta, the library was prepared with unique molecular identifiers. TCRdb re-called the PCR reads with MiXCR, one entry per CDR3 protein. The top ten clones hold 5% to 6% of a sample with around 500,000 distinct CDR3 sequences, around 13% of them seen once. Sequences were derived from PBMCs from the stem cell graft donor, sampled from the stem cell graft. These receptors were collected from a human donor who donated a stem cell graft to a child with combined immunodeficiency.

The J gene is TRBJ2-3, the V gene TRBV9; 9 bases are shared with TRBD2. V was pared by 4 bases and J by 0 bases, with 12 bases of the junction left unmatched. The CDR3 is made up of 18 amino acids. Germline V gene sequence: CDR1 SGDLS, CDR2 YYNGEE. CDR3 coding DNA: TGTGCCAGCAGCCCCCGGACTAGCGCCCAATGGAGCACAGATACGCAGTATTTT. The encoded protein is CASSPRTSAQWSTDTQYF.

This clonotype has only a few counts. The chain carries TRBV7-2 and TRBJ2-7, with D possibly matching TRBD2 (5 bases). Trimming left V 3 bases short and J 2 bases short, with 14 bases between. From germline, CDR1 is SGHTA and CDR2 FQGNSA. The CDR3 has 15 amino acids. CDR3 sequence reads: CASSLERAGAYEQYF. The DNA of the CDR3 is TGTGCCAGCAGCTTGGAGAGGGCAGGAGCCTACGAGCAGTACTTC.

This clonotype showed up many times. The chain employs TRBV7-2 and TRBJ2-4; D is undetermined. Trimming pared 1 base from V and 3 bases from J, leaving 7 bases between. The CDR3 length is 14 residues. Germline values: CDR1 SGHTA, CDR2 FQGNSA. CDR3 DNA sequence: TGTGCCAGCAGCTTAGTGGCAGTCAAAAACATTCAGTACTTC. It is translated as CASSLVAVKNIQYF.

The chain carries TRBV12-3 or TRBV12-4 and TRBJ2-5; the D is unclear. Trimming took 6 bases from V and 0 from J, leaving 11 bases between them. This CDR3 contains 14 residues. The DNA of the CDR3 is TGTGCCAGCAGCCATGACACATACCAAGAGACCCAGTACTTC. This encodes CASSHDTYQETQYF.

This clonotype was found many times. V is TRBV7-9 and J is TRBJ1-2; D is possibly TRBD1 (6 bases). The germline V gene has CDR1 SEHNR and CDR2 FQNEAQ (reference sequence). The CDR3 covers 13 residues. V was shortened by 3 bases and J by 4 bases, with 9 bases between the two germline ends. In nucleotides, the CDR3 is TGTGCCAGCAGCTTTACAGGGTCCTATGGCTACACCTTC. This gives the protein CASSFTGSYGYTF.

In its sample, this clonotype was seen a few times. V and J are TRBV6-2 or TRBV6-3 and TRBJ1-5, with D unclear. Germline V lookup: CDR1 MNHEY, CDR2 SVGEGT. V was cut by 5 bases and J by 5 bases, with 7 bases left in between. This CDR3 comprises 12 residues. CDR3 nucleotide sequence: TGTGCCAGCAGTACCCAGTATCAGCCCCAGCATTTT. It specifies CASSTQYQPQHF.

This clonotype was seen a few times. V is TRBV18 and J is TRBJ2-7; 12 bases line up with TRBD2. V shed 3 bases, J shed 0 bases, and the junction held 15 bases outside the gene matches. The germline V gene has CDR1 KGHSH and CDR2 LQKENI. There are 20 residues in the CDR3. The CDR3 DNA is TGTGCCAGCTCACCTTTTACGACTAGCGGGAGCTTCTCGAGCTCCTACGAGCAGTACTTC. Protein: CASSPFTTSGSFSSSYEQYF.

In this sample, this clonotype turned up many times. The chain combines TRBV9 with TRBJ2-1, with D tentatively TRBD2 (6 bases). From germline, CDR1 is SGDLS and CDR2 YYNGEE. The CDR3 consists of 14 residues. V was cut by 3 bases and J by 5 bases, with 12 bases left in between. CDR3 residues: CASSARDSNNEQFF. The CDR3 DNA follows: TGTGCCAGCAGCGCTCGGGACTCGAACAATGAGCAGTTCTTC.

This chain uses TRBV10-3 with TRBJ1-5; 11 positions match TRBD1. Germline trimming cut 10 bases from V and 5 bases from J; bases unmatched to any gene: 4. This CDR3 has 13 residues. The V gene's germline CDR1 is ENHRY and CDR2 SYGVKD. The CDR3 region is CANGDRGDQPQHF. CDR3 DNA sequence: TGTGCCAACGGGGACAGGGGGGATCAGCCCCAGCATTTT.

The chain uses TRBV12-3 or TRBV12-4 and TRBJ1-4, with 11 bases lining up with TRBD1. The V and J ends lost 6 bases and 8 bases, in that order; junction bases with no gene match: 8. The CDR3 spans 15 residues. CDR3: CASSLGQGVREKLFF. CDR3 in DNA: TGTGCCAGCAGCCTGGGACAGGGGGTCAGGGAAAAACTGTTTTTT.

This clonotype was counted only a few times. The rearrangement uses TRBV29-1 and TRBJ2-7; 11 nucleotides match TRBD2. This CDR3 is built from 13 residues. CDR1 SQVTM and CDR2 ANQGSEA come from the germline V gene. The trim removed 4 bases at V and 6 bases at J, leaving 5 bases unmatched. In DNA, the CDR3 is TGCAGCGTTGGGACTAGCGGGCTGGGCGAGCAGTACTTC. Translated: CSVGTSGLGEQYF.

This clonotype was recorded a few times. The chain combines TRBV7-9 with TRBJ2-1; 8 positions agree with TRBD2. The length of the CDR3 is 14 residues. V lost 11 bases and J lost 4; bases outside the gene matches: 10. In germline, CDR1 is SEHNR, CDR2 FQNEAQ (reference sequence). CDR3 sequence (DNA): TGTGCCGGATCTCGGGAGGGCCATTACAATGAGCAGTTCTTC. Translation: CAGSREGHYNEQFF.

This clonotype has a handful of counts. The V and J genes are TRBV12-3 or TRBV12-4 and TRBJ2-1, with D perhaps matching TRBD2 (6 bases). This CDR3 has 14 amino acids. Trimming took 6 bases from V and 8 from J, leaving 17 bases between them. CDR3 residues: CASRMGLPEDEQFF. CDR3 nucleotides: TGTGCCAGCAGGATGGGACTCCCAGAGGATGAGCAGTTCTTC.

The V call is TRBV3-1, the J call TRBJ2-1; possibly TRBD2 for D (5 bases). CDR1 and CDR2 (germline): LGHDT, YNNKEL (reference sequence). CDR3 length: 15 amino acids. V dropped 1 base and J dropped 7 bases, with 14 bases sitting between them. CDR3 DNA: TGTGCCAGCAGCCAAGGGACCCGAAGCGGTAATGAGCAGTTCTTC. This translates into CASSQGTRSGNEQFF.

This clonotype appeared a few times. CDR3 region: CATEESTGSGANVLTF. CDR3 DNA sequence: TGTGCCACCGAGGAATCTACAGGGTCGGGGGCCAACGTCCTGACTTTC. This rearrangement joins TRBV15 to TRBJ2-6; weak D call: TRBD1 (6 bases). Per germline, CDR1 LNHNV and CDR2 YYDKDF (reference sequence). There are 16 residues in the CDR3. V gave up 8 bases and J gave up 4 bases, with 18 bases separating them.

The sample holds many counts of this clonotype. CDR3 DNA sequence: TGTGCCAGCAGCCAAGTGGCTAGCACAAGTTGGTATGAGCAGTTCTTC. Protein product: CASSQVASTSWYEQFF. This chain links TRBV3-1 with TRBJ2-1, with TRBD2 as a possible D gene (5 bases). This CDR3 region has 16 residues. Germline CDR1 is LGHDT and CDR2 is YNNKEL (reference sequence). The ends were cut back, 1 base at V and 8 bases at J, with 18 bases in the middle.

This rearrangement joins TRBV7-9 to TRBJ2-2; no firm D call. This CDR3 spans 13 amino acids. Germline V gene lookup returns CDR1 SEHNR and CDR2 FQNEAQ (reference sequence). The V gene lost 3 bases and the J gene lost 4 bases, with 6 bases spanning the gap. CDR3 protein: CASSFLSTGELFF. The CDR3 nucleotides read TGTGCCAGCAGCTTTTTGAGCACCGGGGAGCTGTTTTTT.

This clonotype was seen only a few times. The chain carries TRBV7-2 and TRBJ2-7, with D possibly TRBD1 on 5 matching bases. The germline gives CDR1 SGHTA, CDR2 FQGNSA. The CDR3 contains 14 residues. V was pared by 2 bases and J by 3 bases, with 11 bases between. The CDR3 bases are TGTGCCAGCAGCTTACAGGGCGGTTACTACGAGCAGTACTTC. Its protein product is CASSLQGGYYEQYF.

The rearrangement uses TRBV4-3 and TRBJ2-7; D is unresolved. CDR1 is LGHNA and CDR2 is YSLEER in the germline V gene. Trimming removed 0 bases from V and 2 bases from J, with 5 bases in between. This CDR3 spans 13 amino acids. CDR3 coding DNA: TGCGCCAGCAGCCAAGACGGACCCTACGAGCAGTACTTC. Its translation: CASSQDGPYEQYF.

The chain combines TRBV15 with TRBJ2-7; D unclear. The CDR3 consists of 15 residues. Looked up from germline, CDR1 is LNHNV and CDR2 is YYDKDF (reference sequence). V was pared by 0 bases and J by 0 bases, with 9 bases between. CDR3 sequence reads: CATSRDASVSYEQYF. The CDR3 nucleotides read TGTGCCACCAGCAGAGATGCATCGGTCTCCTACGAGCAGTACTTC.

The table lists this clonotype with many counts. This rearrangement joins TRBV6-1 to TRBJ1-2; 8 nucleotides agree with TRBD1. J lost 8 bases, V lost 6 bases, and 8 bases had no gene match. Per the germline V gene, CDR1 is MNHNS and CDR2 is SASEGT. This CDR3 contains 13 residues. CDR3 loop: CASRLDRAVGYTF. Written as DNA, the CDR3 is TGTGCCAGCAGATTGGACAGGGCGGTCGGCTACACCTTC.

This clonotype showed up just a few times. This chain joins TRBV27 and TRBJ2-1, with D possibly TRBD2 on 7 matching bases. In germline, CDR1 is MNHEY, CDR2 SMNVEV (reference sequence). The V end was cut by 7 bases, the J end by 7 bases, with 20 bases between. This CDR3 is 15 amino acids long. The CDR3 is CASTTGGRWRNEQFF. CDR3 bases: TGTGCCAGCACCACCGGGGGGCGCTGGAGGAATGAGCAGTTCTTC.

The chain's CDR3 is CATSRGTGGQPQHF. The DNA for the CDR3 is TGTGCCACCAGCAGAGGAACAGGAGGGCAGCCCCAGCATTTT. The chain has TRBV15 and TRBJ1-5; maybe TRBD1 (5 bases). The CDR3 covers 14 residues. Germline V gene lookup returns CDR1 LNHNV and CDR2 YYDKDF (reference sequence). The V gene lost 1 base and the J gene lost 7 bases, with 11 bases spanning the gap.

This chain links TRBV5-1 with TRBJ2-1; 8 bases line up with TRBD2. With 4 bases clipped from V and 4 bases from J, the junction kept 7 bases outside the gene matches. This CDR3 is built from 15 residues. Germline V lookup: CDR1 SGHRS, CDR2 YFSETQ. This CDR3 is CASSHPGRGYNEQFF. The CDR3 DNA is TGCGCCAGCAGCCACCCCGGGAGGGGGTACAATGAGCAGTTCTTC.

This clonotype showed up just a few times. This rearrangement joins TRBV5-1 to TRBJ1-1; the match to TRBD1 covers 9 bases. Germline loops: CDR1 SGHRS, CDR2 YFSETQ. The CDR3 is made up of 15 amino acids. V lost 3 bases, J lost 1 base, and 4 bases stayed unmatched. The CDR3 spells CASSWTGVGNTEAFF. The CDR3 DNA sequence: TGCGCCAGCAGCTGGACAGGGGTGGGGAACACTGAAGCTTTCTTT.

The chain uses TRBV2 and TRBJ2-5; 10 bases line up with TRBD1. This CDR3 is built from 15 residues. J was trimmed by 5 bases and V by 5 bases; bases with no gene match: 8. Germline loops: CDR1 SNHLY, CDR2 FYNNEI. CDR3 sequence: CASSLDRGGRETQYF. In DNA, the CDR3 is TGTGCCAGCAGTTTGGACAGGGGGGGCCGGGAGACCCAGTACTTC.

The CDR3 DNA reads TGTGCCAGCAGTTACGGGGACCCGCTGGTCTACGAGCAGTACTTC. It encodes CASSYGDPLVYEQYF. This chain links TRBV6-5 with TRBJ2-7; the D gene could be TRBD1 or TRBD2 (5 bases each). V was cut by 2 bases and J by 3 bases, with 14 bases left in between. This CDR3 has 15 amino acids. CDR1 MNHEY and CDR2 SVGAGI come from the germline V gene.

The V and J genes are TRBV4-3 and TRBJ1-2; 9 bases match TRBD1. Trimming at V came to 4 bases and at J to 7 bases, leaving 13 bases not matched to a gene. The CDR3 sequence is 16 residues long. Germline values: CDR1 LGHNA, CDR2 YSLEER. CDR3 DNA sequence: TGCGCCAGCAGCCCGCATGGGACAGGGTCTTTCCTTGGCTACACCTTC. Its translation: CASSPHGTGSFLGYTF.

This clonotype was picked up a small number of times. The chain links TRBV12-3 or TRBV12-4 to TRBJ2-5; the D gene is possibly TRBD1 (6 bases). The length of the CDR3 is 14 residues. The V gene lost 6 bases and the J gene lost 3 bases, with 14 bases spanning the gap. CDR3 DNA: TGTGCCAGCAGCACAACAGGGTCCAAAGAGACCCAGTACTTC. The encoded protein is CASSTTGSKETQYF.